This T cell receptor (beta chain) is drawn from a study of cytomegalovirus exposure and HLA in healthy donors. J lost 2 bases, V lost 0 bases, and 11 bases had no gene match. CDR1 is SGDLS and CDR2 is YYNGEE in the germline V gene. The CDR3 runs 17 residues. On this clone: What it recognizes is unknown.

The donors (healthy individuals) were bone marrow donors. The PCR employed 60 Vbeta primers together with 13 Jbeta primers. Profiling relied on immunoSEQ multiplex PCR, and the TCRdb table lists in-frame clones only, not all of them. The sample records around 93,000 clones, roughly four fifths being singletons. Broader study findings: Sequences of the TCR beta chain were said to predict the HLA-A and HLA-B alleles of most subjects accurately. In an earlier analysis, about 90% or about 30%: the productive usage of most TCR beta V segments.

The rearrangement uses TRBV9 and TRBJ2-7, with TRBD2 matching over 7 bases. The source material was PBMCs. The receptor comes from a man aged 45 to 65 in good health and CMV-seronegative. CDR3 coding DNA: TGTGCCAGCAGCGTAGACCTTGGGGTAGCGGGTACCTACGAGCAGTACTTC. Amino acid sequence: CASSVDLGVAGTYEQYF.